What follows are 24 T cell receptor beta chains derived from one specimen sequenced in a study of molecular identifiers for immune sequencing clone quantification. One entry per CDR3 protein results from TCRdb running MiXCR on the PCR reads. Of about 640,000 distinct CDR3 sequences listed, about 20% are singletons. The sequenced material came from naive CD8+ T cells from blood, with Jurkat cell RNA spiked in. The sample's subset: FACS-sorted CD8+CD4-CCR7+CD45RA+ naive T cells. The receptors come from a human donor in good health. Some libraries in this study had Jurkat cell RNA spiked in.

About this clonotype: One base away lies a much larger clone, so this may be a sequencing read error. V is TRBV7-9 and J is TRBJ2-7, with D tentatively TRBD2 (6 bases). V was pared by 3 bases and J by 2 bases, with 17 bases between. Germline CDR1 and CDR2: SEHNR and FQNEAQ (reference sequence). The CDR3 covers 16 residues. In DNA form, the CDR3 reads TGTGCCAGCAGCTTCCTCTCTGGGACTTACCCCTACGAGCAGTACTTC. Amino acids: CASSFLSGTYPYEQYF.

This clonotype was counted at least ten times. The chain combines TRBV10-3 with TRBJ2-3; D gene unclear. The CDR3 consists of 11 residues. CDR1 is ENHRY and CDR2 is SYGVKD in the germline V gene. V was pared by 2 bases and J by 3 bases, with 0 bases between. The CDR3 nucleotides read TGTGCCATCAGTGAGACAGATACGCAGTATTTT. Amino acids: CAISETDTQYF.

This clonotype was seen more than once but under ten times. The genes are TRBV20-1 and TRBJ1-1; D uncertain. V was trimmed by 0 bases and J by 10 bases, leaving 15 bases between them. Per germline, CDR1 DFQATT and CDR2 SNEGSKA (reference sequence). The CDR3 spans 13 residues. CDR3 bases: TGCAGTGCTAGAGATCGTTCACCCGTGGGAGCTTTCTTT. Translated, it gives CSARDRSPVGAFF.

This clonotype was seen repeatedly, ten times or more. CDR3 loop: CASSLVDSGLAARSYNEQFF. The DNA for the CDR3 is TGTGCCAGCAGCTTAGTGGATTCGGGACTAGCGGCTCGCTCCTACAATGAGCAGTTCTTC. The chain carries TRBV7-9 and TRBJ2-1, with TRBD2 identical over 11 bases. Germline trimming cut 1 base from V and 0 bases from J; bases unmatched to any gene: 11. This CDR3 region has 20 residues. Looked up from germline, CDR1 is SEHNR and CDR2 is FQNEAQ (reference sequence).

This clonotype showed up many times. V and J are TRBV29-1 and TRBJ2-3; 11 bases are shared with TRBD2. This CDR3 comprises 14 residues. Trimming cost V 6 bases and J 4 bases; bases outside gene matches: 6. CDR1 and CDR2 from the germline V gene are SQVTM and ANQGSEA. The CDR3 loop is CSVYTSGSADTQYF. The CDR3 bases are TGCAGCGTGTATACTAGCGGGAGTGCAGATACGCAGTATTTT.

Remarks on this clonotype: A much larger clone lies a single base off, so this may be a read error. V gene TRBV5-1 combines with J gene TRBJ2-1; a possible D gene is TRBD2 (7 bases). The CDR3 has 15 amino acids. In germline, CDR1 is SGHRS, CDR2 YFSETQ. The chain's CDR3 is CASSLAGGLNNEQSF. The CDR3 DNA reads as TGCGCCAGCAGCTTGGCCGGGGGGCTAAACAATGAGCAGTCCTTC.

This clonotype was found a few times. The chain uses TRBV19 and TRBJ1-6, with a possible D match to TRBD1 (5 bases). The germline V gene has CDR1 LNHDA and CDR2 SQIVND (reference sequence). V lost 1 base, J lost 10 bases, and 14 bases lay in between. The CDR3 is 15 residues long. This CDR3 is CASSIGPGGGSPLHF. The CDR3 coding sequence is TGTGCCAGTAGTATAGGGCCAGGCGGGGGATCACCCCTCCACTTT.

The table lists this clonotype with many counts. DNA of the CDR3: TGCAGTGCTAGAGATCTAGAGACTAGTGCTAGCACAGATACGCAGTATTTT. Its translation is CSARDLETSASTDTQYF. The chain joins TRBV20-1 to TRBJ2-3; possible D gene TRBD2, 6 bases. From germline, CDR1 is DFQATT and CDR2 SNEGSKA (reference sequence). Trimming left V 0 bases short and J 0 bases short, with 16 bases between. There are 17 residues in the CDR3.

This clonotype was seen many times. V gene TRBV11-2 combines with J gene TRBJ1-4, with D tentatively TRBD1 (5 bases). V lost 8 bases, J lost 0 bases, and 7 bases lay in between. The CDR3 is made up of 13 amino acids. Germline V CDR1 and CDR2: SGHAT, FQNNGV. CDR3 DNA: TGTGCCAGCGGGGCTGCAACTAATGAAAAACTGTTTTTT. Its protein product is CASGAATNEKLFF.

This clonotype was counted between two and nine times. The chain is built from TRBV4-3 and TRBJ2-2, with a possible D match to TRBD1 (5 bases). CDR1 is LGHNA and CDR2 is YSLEER in the germline V gene. The CDR3 covers 18 residues. The V end was cut by 4 bases, the J end by 1 base, with 19 bases between. The CDR3 nucleotides read TGCGCCAGCAGCCCTTGGCTGATCACCGGACAGAACACCGGGGAGCTGTTTTTT. It specifies CASSPWLITGQNTGELFF.

To note about this clonotype: At one boundary the junction diverges from the germline segment, which might be a read error. The chain couples TRBV7-8 to TRBJ2-2; perhaps D is TRBD1 or TRBD2 (5 bases each). Germline assignment: CDR1 SGHVS and CDR2 FQNEAQ. CDR3 size: 16 residues. The CDR3 nucleotides read TGTGCCAGCAGCCACATCCGGGACGCGGAAACCGGGGAGCTGTTATTT. Encoded protein: CASSHIRDAETGELLF.

This clonotype was recorded many times. The rearrangement joins TRBV25-1 to TRBJ2-1; a possible D gene is TRBD1 (6 bases). The ends were cut back, 3 bases at V and 8 bases at J, with 8 bases in the middle. Per the germline V gene, CDR1 is MGHDK and CDR2 is SYGVNS. The CDR3 length is 12 residues. CDR3 loop: CASSEGAHEQFF. In DNA form, the CDR3 reads TGTGCCAGCAGTGAGGGGGCCCATGAGCAGTTCTTC.

This clonotype was observed a few times. This may arise from a read error, as a much more abundant clone is one base away. This chain links TRBV7-9 with TRBJ1-4; D not certain. The V gene's germline CDR1 is SEHNR and CDR2 FQNEAQ (reference sequence). This CDR3 comprises 12 residues. The CDR3 coding sequence is TGTACCAGCACAGAAAGGGAGGAAAAACTGTTTTTT. This translates into CTSTEREEKLFF.

Of note for this clonotype: A read error may explain this, as a much larger clone is one base away. The genes are TRBV7-6 and TRBJ1-3, with a tentative D call TRBD1 (6 bases). V shed 2 bases and J shed 5 bases, with 25 bases lying between them. The CDR3 contains 19 residues. Germline V CDR1 and CDR2: SGHVS, FNYEAQ. CDR3 DNA: TGTGCCAGCAGCTTATTACGGACAGTGGGAGTCCAAGCCCGAAACACCATATATTTT. Translating gives CASSLLRTVGVQARNTIYF.

The chain has TRBV13 and TRBJ2-5, with D perhaps being TRBD1 or TRBD2 (6 bases each). V lost 5 bases and J 5 bases, leaving 18 bases between the germline ends. Germline V lookup: CDR1 PRHDT, CDR2 FYEKMQ (reference sequence). This CDR3 is 15 amino acids long. CDR3 sequence (DNA): TGTGCCAGCAGCCAGGCGGGACACCGGGAGGAGACCCAGTACTTC. This encodes CASSQAGHREETQYF. The full variable domain, with the rest looked up from reference TRBV13 and TRBJ2-5, is AAGVIQSPRHLIKEKRETATLKCYPIPRHDTVYWYQQGPGQDPQFLISFYEKMQSDKGSIPDRFSAQQFSDYHSELNMSSLELGDSALYFCASSQAGHREETQYFGPGTRLLVL.

In its sample, this clonotype was seen many times. The chain recombines TRBV27 with TRBJ2-3; D is perhaps TRBD2 (7 bases). Germline values: CDR1 MNHEY, CDR2 SMNVEV (reference sequence). This CDR3 has 16 residues. V was clipped by 7 bases and J by 4 bases, with 21 bases between them. Here the CDR3 DNA reads TGTGCCAGCAATAAACACTGGGGGGGGGCTTCAGATACGCAGTATTTT. It translates to CASNKHWGGASDTQYF.

This clonotype was counted ten times or more. The rearrangement links TRBV27 to TRBJ2-1; 12 nucleotides line up with TRBD2. CDR1 and CDR2 (germline): MNHEY, SMNVEV (reference sequence). The CDR3 length is 15 residues. The junction had 2 bases not matched to a gene; V was cut back by 0 bases and J by 8 bases. The CDR3 spells CASSLSGLAGDEQFF. In DNA form, the CDR3 reads TGTGCCAGCAGTTTATCGGGACTAGCGGGCGATGAGCAGTTCTTC.

This clonotype was seen only a few times. This chain joins TRBV28 and TRBJ1-2; TRBD1 is a possible D gene (5 bases). The germline V and J ends were trimmed by 8 bases and 4 bases, with 17 bases remaining between them. Germline assignment: CDR1 MDHEN and CDR2 SYDVKM. This CDR3 has 14 residues. CDR3 loop: CASGTLGRGYGYTF. As DNA, the CDR3 is TGTGCCAGCGGCACTCTGGGACGCGGCTATGGCTACACCTTC.

Points on this clonotype: Being one base from a much bigger clone, this may be a read error. The chain links TRBV9 to TRBJ2-7, with 10 nucleotides matching TRBD2. V lost 7 bases to trimming and J lost 2 bases; unmatched junction nucleotides: 15. The CDR3 has 17 amino acids. In germline, CDR1 is SGDLS, CDR2 YYNGEE. The CDR3: CASGPGASGRRTYEQYF. The CDR3 DNA is TGTGCCAGCGGGCCTGGGGCTAGCGGGAGAAGAACCTACGAGCAGTACTTC.

The gene calls are TRBV20-1 and TRBJ1-4; D remains unclear. The germline V gene has CDR1 DFQATT and CDR2 SNEGSKA (reference sequence). CDR3 length equals 15 residues. The germline V and J ends were trimmed by 1 base and 0 bases, with 9 bases remaining between them. Written as DNA, the CDR3 is TGCAGTGCTAGAGTGGCACCCGCAACTAATGAAAAACTGTTTTTT. Amino acid sequence: CSARVAPATNEKLFF.

This clonotype was recorded a few times. The chain has TRBV27 and TRBJ2-7, with 8 bases fitting TRBD1. The CDR3 has 14 residues. Germline-derived CDR1 and CDR2 are MNHEY and SMNVEV (reference sequence). Trimming cost V 8 bases and J 2 bases; bases outside gene matches: 8. Here the CDR3 DNA reads TGTGCCAGCTCCCGGGACAGGACAACCTACGAGCAGTACTTC. As protein: CASSRDRTTYEQYF.

This clonotype appeared many times. CDR3 in DNA: TGCGCCAGCAGCCAAGATTCACGGGGTAGCACTGAAGCTTTCTTT. Encoded protein: CASSQDSRGSTEAFF. The gene calls are TRBV4-1 and TRBJ1-1; no clear D. V was clipped by 0 bases and J by 4 bases, with 12 bases between them. Germline V gives CDR1 MGHRA, CDR2 YSYEKL. The CDR3 totals 15 residues.

In its sample, this clonotype was seen many times. This chain joins TRBV7-9 and TRBJ2-3, with a weak D call TRBD1 (5 bases). Germline CDR1 SEHNR, CDR2 FQNEAQ (reference sequence). There are 15 residues in the CDR3. Trimming shortened V by 2 bases and J by 3 bases, and 12 bases separated the two germline ends. The CDR3: CASSLPSDSTDTQYF. In DNA, the CDR3 is TGTGCCAGCAGCTTACCGTCAGACAGTACAGATACGCAGTATTTT.

The chain recombines TRBV12-3 or TRBV12-4 with TRBJ2-2, with D possibly TRBD1 on 6 matching bases. The CDR3 contains 14 residues. The ends were cut back, 0 bases at V and 4 bases at J, with 6 bases in the middle. In nucleotides, the CDR3 is TGTGCCAGCAGTTTAGCGGGGGCCACCGGGGAGCTGTTTTTT. Residues: CASSLAGATGELFF.